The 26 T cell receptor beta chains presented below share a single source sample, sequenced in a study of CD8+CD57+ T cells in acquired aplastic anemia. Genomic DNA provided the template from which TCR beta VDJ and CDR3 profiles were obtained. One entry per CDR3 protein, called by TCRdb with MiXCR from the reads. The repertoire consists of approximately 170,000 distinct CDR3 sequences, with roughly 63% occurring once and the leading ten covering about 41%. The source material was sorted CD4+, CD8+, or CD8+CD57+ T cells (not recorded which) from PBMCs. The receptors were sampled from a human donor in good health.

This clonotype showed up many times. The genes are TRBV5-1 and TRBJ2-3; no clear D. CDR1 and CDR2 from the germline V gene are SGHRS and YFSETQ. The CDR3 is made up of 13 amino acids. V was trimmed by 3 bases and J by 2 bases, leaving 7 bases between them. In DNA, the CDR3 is TGCGCCAGCAGCTCCGCTAACACAGATACGCAGTATTTT. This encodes CASSSANTDTQYF.

The CDR3, as DNA: TGTGCCACCAGCAGGGTCCATGGGGGGGGTGGCGAGACCCAGTACTTC. This translates into CATSRVHGGGGETQYF. The chain links TRBV15 to TRBJ2-5; 7 nucleotides align to TRBD2. The J segment lost 5 bases and the V segment lost 3 bases, leaving 12 bases of the junction unmatched. From germline, CDR1 is LNHNV and CDR2 YYDKDF (reference sequence). This CDR3 has 16 residues.

The CDR3, as DNA: TGTGCCACCAGTCCTTCCAGGGGTGGGTTAGAGTTCTTC. This gives the protein CATSPSRGGLEFF. The gene calls are TRBV24-1 and TRBJ2-1; tentative D call: TRBD1 (6 bases). V shed 6 bases and J shed 14 bases, with 19 bases lying between them. The CDR3 spans 13 residues. Germline V CDR1 and CDR2: KGHDR, SFDVKD.

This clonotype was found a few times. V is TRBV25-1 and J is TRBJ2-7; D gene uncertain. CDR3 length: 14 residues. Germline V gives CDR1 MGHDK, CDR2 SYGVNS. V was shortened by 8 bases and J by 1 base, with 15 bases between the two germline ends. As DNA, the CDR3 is TGTGCCAGCGTAAAGAAGGGTTATTCCTACGAGCAGTACTTC. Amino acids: CASVKKGYSYEQYF.

The CDR3 here is CASSKGLAGAPSYNEQFF. In nucleotides, the CDR3 is TGTGCCAGTAGTAAGGGCCTAGCGGGGGCGCCCTCCTACAATGAGCAGTTCTTC. V and J are TRBV19 and TRBJ2-1; the match to TRBD2 covers 10 bases. Germline CDR1 is LNHDA and CDR2 is SQIVND (reference sequence). The CDR3 has 18 residues. Trimming took 4 bases from V and 0 from J; bases not matched to a gene: 9.

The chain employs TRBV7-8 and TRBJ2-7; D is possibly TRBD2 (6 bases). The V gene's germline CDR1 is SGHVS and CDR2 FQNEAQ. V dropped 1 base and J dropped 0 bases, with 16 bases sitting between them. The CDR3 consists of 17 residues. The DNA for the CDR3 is TGTGCCAGCAGCTTAGTAGGCTCCGGCGGGGACTCCTACGAGCAGTACTTC. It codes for CASSLVGSGGDSYEQYF.

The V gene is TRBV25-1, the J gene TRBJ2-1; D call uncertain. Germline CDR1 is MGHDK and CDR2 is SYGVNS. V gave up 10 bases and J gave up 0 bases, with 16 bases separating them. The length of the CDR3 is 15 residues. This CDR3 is CATTGRPSSYNEQFF. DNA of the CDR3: TGTGCCACCACCGGGCGACCCAGCTCCTACAATGAGCAGTTCTTC.

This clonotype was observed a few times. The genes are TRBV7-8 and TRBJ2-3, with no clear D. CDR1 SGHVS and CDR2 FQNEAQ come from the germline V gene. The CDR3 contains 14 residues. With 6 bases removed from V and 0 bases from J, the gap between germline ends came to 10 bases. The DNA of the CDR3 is TGTGCCAGCAGACCGATCCTTAGCACAGATACGCAGTATTTT. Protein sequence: CASRPILSTDTQYF. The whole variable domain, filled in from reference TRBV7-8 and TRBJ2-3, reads GAGVSQSPRYKVAKRGQDVALRCDPISGHVSLFWYQQALGQGPEFLTYFQNEAQLDKSGLPSDRFFAERPEGSVSTLKIQRTQQEDSAVYLCASRPILSTDTQYFGPGTRLTVL.

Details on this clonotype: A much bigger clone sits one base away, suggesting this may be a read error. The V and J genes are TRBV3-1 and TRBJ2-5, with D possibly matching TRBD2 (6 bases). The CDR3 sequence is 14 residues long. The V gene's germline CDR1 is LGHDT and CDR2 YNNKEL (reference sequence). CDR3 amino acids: CASSLIPGEEAQYF. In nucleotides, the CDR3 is TGTGCCAGCAGCCTTATTCCGGGGGAAGAGGCCCAGTACTTC.

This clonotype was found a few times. The CDR3 DNA reads TGTGCCAGCAGCCGGGTGAGCTCTGGAAACACCATATATTTT. Protein product: CASSRVSSGNTIYF. This rearrangement joins TRBV7-9 to TRBJ1-3; D is unclear. The CDR3 covers 14 residues. V lost 5 bases, J lost 0 bases, and 8 bases lay in between. Germline CDR1 and CDR2: SEHNR and FQNEAQ (reference sequence).

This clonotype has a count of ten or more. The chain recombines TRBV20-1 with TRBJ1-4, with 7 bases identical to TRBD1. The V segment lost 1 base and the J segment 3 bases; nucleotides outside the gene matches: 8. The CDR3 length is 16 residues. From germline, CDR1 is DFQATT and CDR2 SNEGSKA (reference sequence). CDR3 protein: CSARVRGQQSNEKLFF. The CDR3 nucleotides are TGCAGTGCTAGAGTTCGGGGACAGCAGTCTAATGAAAAACTGTTTTTT.

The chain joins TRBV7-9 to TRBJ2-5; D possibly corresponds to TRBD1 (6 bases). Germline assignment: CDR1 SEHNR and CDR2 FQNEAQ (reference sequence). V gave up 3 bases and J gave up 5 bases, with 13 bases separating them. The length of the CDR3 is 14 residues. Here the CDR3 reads CASSLTGPGETQYF. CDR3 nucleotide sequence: TGTGCCAGCAGCTTGACAGGTCCCGGCGAGACCCAGTACTTC. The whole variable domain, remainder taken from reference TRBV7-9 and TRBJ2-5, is DTGVSQNPRHKITKRGQNVTFRCDPISEHNRLYWYRQTLGQGPEFLTYFQNEAQLEKSRLLSDRFSAERPKGSFSTLEIQRTEQGDSAMYLCASSLTGPGETQYFGPGTRLLVL.

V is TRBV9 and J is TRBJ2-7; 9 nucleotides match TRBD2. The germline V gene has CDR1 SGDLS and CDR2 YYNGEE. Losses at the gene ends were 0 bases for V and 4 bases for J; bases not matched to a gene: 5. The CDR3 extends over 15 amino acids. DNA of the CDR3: TGTGCCAGCAGCGTAGCTGGCCTAGCGGGATACGAGCAGTACTTC. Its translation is CASSVAGLAGYEQYF.

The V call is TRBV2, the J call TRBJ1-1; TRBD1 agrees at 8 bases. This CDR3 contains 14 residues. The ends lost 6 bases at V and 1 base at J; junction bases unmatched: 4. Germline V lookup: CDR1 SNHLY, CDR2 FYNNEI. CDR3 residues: CASRGDRKNTEAFF. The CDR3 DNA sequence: TGTGCCAGCAGGGGGGACAGGAAGAACACTGAAGCTTTCTTT.

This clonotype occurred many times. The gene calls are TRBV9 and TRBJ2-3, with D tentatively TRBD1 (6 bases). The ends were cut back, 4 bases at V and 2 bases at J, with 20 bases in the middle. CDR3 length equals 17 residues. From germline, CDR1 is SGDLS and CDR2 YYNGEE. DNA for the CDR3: TGTGCCAGCAGCCTAAACTCCGGGACACCGTTCACAGATACGCAGTATTTT. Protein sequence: CASSLNSGTPFTDTQYF.

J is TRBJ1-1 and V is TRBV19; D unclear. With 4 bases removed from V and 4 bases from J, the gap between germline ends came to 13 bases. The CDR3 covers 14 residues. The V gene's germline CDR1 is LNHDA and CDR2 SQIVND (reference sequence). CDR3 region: CASSTAQALTEAFF. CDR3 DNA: TGTGCCAGTAGTACTGCCCAGGCACTCACTGAAGCTTTCTTT.

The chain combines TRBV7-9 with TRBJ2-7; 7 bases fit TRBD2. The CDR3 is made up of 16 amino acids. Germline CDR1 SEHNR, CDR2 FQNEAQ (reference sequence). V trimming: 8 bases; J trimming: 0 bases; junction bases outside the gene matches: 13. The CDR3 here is CASSPRGGSSSYEQYF. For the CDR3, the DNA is TGTGCCAGCTCACCACGGGGCGGGAGCAGCTCCTACGAGCAGTACTTC.

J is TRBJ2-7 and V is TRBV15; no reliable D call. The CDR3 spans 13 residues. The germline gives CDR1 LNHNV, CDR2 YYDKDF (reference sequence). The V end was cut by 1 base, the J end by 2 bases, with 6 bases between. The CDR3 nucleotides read TGTGCCACCAGCAGAGGAAAGACCTACGAGCAGTACTTC. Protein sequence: CATSRGKTYEQYF. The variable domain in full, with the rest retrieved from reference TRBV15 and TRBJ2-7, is DAMVIQNPRYQVTQFGKPVTLSCSQTLNHNVMYWYQQKSSQAPKLLFHYYDKDFNNEADTPDNFQSRRPNTSFCFLDIRSPGLGDTAMYLCATSRGKTYEQYFGPGTRLTVT.

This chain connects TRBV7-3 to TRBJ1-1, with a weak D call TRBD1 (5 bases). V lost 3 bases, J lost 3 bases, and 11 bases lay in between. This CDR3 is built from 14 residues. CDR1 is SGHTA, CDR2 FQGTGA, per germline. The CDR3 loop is CASSFGDGYTEAFF. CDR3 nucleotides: TGTGCCAGCAGCTTTGGGGACGGGTACACTGAAGCTTTCTTT.

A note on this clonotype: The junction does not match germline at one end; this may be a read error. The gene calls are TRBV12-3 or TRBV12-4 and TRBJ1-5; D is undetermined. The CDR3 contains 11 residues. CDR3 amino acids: CAISLGQPQHF. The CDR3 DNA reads TGTGCCATCAGTTTAGGACAGCCCCAGCATTTT.

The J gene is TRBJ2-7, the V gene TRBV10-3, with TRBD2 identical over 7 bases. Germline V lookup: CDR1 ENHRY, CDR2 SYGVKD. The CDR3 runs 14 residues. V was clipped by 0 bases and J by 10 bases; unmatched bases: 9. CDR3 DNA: TGTGCCATCAGTGAGTCGAACCTGGGAGGGGATCAGTACTTC. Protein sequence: CAISESNLGGDQYF.

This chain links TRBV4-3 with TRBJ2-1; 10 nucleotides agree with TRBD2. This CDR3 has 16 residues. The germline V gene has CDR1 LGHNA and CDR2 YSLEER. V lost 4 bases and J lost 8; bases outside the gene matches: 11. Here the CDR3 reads CASSPRGAGGPDEQFF. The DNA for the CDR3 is TGCGCCAGCAGCCCACGGGGAGCGGGAGGGCCCGATGAGCAGTTCTTC.

The CDR3 DNA reads as TGTGCCACCAGCAGATCGCGTAAGCAGGAGGAGACCCAGTACTTC. As protein: CATSRSRKQEETQYF. The chain is built from TRBV15 and TRBJ2-5; D gene unclear. V lost 2 bases and J lost 5, with 15 bases in between. The CDR3 is 15 amino acids. CDR1 and CDR2 from the germline V gene are LNHNV and YYDKDF (reference sequence).

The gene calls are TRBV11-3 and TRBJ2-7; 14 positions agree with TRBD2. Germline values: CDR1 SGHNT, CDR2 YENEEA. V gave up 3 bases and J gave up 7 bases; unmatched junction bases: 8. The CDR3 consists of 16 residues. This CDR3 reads CASSFTPGLAGEEQYF. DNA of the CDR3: TGTGCCAGCAGCTTCACCCCGGGACTAGCGGGAGAGGAGCAGTACTTC.

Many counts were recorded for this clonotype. The CDR3 protein is CSVAPIASHEQFF. As DNA, the CDR3 is TGCAGCGTTGCCCCCATAGCTTCGCATGAGCAGTTCTTC. The chain links TRBV29-1 to TRBJ2-1, with D hard to call. The CDR3 spans 13 residues. Germline V gene data show CDR1 as SQVTM and CDR2 as ANQGSEA. V lost 4 bases and J lost 8, with 15 bases in between.

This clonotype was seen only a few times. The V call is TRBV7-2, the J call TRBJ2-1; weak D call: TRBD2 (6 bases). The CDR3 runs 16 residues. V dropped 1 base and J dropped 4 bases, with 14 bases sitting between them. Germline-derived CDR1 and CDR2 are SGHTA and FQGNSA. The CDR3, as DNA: TGTGCCAGCAGCTTAGGCGGGATCGCCCTATACAATGAGCAGTTCTTC. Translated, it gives CASSLGGIALYNEQFF.